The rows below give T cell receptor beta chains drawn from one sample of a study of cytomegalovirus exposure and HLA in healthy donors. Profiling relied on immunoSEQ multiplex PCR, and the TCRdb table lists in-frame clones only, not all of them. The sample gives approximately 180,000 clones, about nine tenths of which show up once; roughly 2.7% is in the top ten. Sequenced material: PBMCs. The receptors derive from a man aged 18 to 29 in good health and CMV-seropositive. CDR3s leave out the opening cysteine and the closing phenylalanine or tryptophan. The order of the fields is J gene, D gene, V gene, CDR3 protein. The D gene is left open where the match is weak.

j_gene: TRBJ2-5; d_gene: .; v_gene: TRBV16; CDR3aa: ASSQTSNIETQY
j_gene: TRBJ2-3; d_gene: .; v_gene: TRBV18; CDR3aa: ASSPLEGNTDTQY
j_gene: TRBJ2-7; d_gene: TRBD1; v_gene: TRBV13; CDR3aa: ASSQRQGPSGSYEQY
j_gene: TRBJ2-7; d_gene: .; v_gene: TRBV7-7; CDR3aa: ASSLNQGYEQY
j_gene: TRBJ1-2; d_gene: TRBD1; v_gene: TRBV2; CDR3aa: ASSAGQGAKGYT
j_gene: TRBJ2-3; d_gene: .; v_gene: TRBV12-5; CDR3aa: ASGPVSTDTQY
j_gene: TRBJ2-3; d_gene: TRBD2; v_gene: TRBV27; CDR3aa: ASTKRGGRTDTQY
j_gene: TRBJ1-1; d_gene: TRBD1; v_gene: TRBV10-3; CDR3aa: AISDGDSNTEAF
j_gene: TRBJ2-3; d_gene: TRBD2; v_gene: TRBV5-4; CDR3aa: ASSLTSGVRTDTQY
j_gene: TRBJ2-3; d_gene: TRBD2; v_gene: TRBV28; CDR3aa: ASRPLTSGSSTDTQY
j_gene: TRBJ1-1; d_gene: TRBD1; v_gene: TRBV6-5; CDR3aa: ASRRRQGMNTEAF
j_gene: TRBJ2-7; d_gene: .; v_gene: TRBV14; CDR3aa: ASSPPGTGAYEQY
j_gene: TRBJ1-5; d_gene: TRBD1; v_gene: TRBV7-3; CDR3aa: ASSLMDRDGNQPQH
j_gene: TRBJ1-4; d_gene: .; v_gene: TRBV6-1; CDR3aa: ASSESVFDTRD
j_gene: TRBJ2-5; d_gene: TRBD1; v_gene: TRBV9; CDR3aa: ASSEQGRETQY
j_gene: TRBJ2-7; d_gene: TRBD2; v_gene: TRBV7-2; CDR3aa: ASSRLAGTVYEQY
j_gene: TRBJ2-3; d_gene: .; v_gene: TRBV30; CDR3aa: AWSPPRSTDTQY
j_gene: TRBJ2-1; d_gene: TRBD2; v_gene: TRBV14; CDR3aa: ASSQAFRSGRYNEQF
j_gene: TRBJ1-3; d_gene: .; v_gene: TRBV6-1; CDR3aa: ASSERRLGGGGNTIY
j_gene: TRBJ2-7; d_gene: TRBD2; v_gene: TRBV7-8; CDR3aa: ASSLAGTSYEQY
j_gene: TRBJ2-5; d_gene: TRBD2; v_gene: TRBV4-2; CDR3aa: ASSQTLLAGGGETQY
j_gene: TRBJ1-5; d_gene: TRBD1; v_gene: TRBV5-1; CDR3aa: ASSLTGGSQPQH
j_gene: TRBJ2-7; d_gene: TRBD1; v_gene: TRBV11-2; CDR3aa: ASSTGQGVRQFYEQY
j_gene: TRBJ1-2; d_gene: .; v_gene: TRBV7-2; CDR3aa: ASSPGSEATGYT
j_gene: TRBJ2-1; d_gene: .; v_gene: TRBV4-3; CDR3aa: ASSQDREFNEQF
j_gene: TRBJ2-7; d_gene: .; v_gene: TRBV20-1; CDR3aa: SASYEQY